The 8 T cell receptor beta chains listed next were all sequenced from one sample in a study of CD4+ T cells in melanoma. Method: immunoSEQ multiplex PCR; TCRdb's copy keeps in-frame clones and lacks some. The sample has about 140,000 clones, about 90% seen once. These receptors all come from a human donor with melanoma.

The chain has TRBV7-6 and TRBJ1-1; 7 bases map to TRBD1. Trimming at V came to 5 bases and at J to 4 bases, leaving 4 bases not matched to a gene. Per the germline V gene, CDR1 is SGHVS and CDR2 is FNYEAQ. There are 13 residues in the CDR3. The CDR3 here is CASSAGQATEAFF. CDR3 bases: TGTGCCAGCAGCGCCGGACAGGCCACTGAAGCTTTCTTT.

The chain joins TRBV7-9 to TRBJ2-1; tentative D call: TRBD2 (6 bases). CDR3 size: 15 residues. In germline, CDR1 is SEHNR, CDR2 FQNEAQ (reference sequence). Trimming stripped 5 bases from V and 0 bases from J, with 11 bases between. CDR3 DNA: TGTGCCAGCAGCCCCCGGGGGAGCTCCTACAATGAGCAGTTCTTC. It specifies CASSPRGSSYNEQFF.

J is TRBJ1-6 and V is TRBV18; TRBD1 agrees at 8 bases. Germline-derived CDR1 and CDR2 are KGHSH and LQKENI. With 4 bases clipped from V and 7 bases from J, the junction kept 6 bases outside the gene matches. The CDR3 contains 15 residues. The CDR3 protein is CASSRKQGENSPLHF. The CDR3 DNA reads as TGTGCCAGCTCACGTAAACAGGGGGAGAATTCACCCCTCCACTTT.

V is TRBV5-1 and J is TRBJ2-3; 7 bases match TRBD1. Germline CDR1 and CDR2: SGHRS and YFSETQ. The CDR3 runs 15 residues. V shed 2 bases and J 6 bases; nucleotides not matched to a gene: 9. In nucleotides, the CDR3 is TGCGCCAGCAGCTTTGGACAGGCTGCGGGCGATACGCAGTATTTT. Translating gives CASSFGQAAGDTQYF.

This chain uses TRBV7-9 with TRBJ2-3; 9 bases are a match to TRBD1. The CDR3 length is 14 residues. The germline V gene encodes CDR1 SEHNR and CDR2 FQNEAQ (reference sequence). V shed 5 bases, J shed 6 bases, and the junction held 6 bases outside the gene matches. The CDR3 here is CASSPGQGRDTQYF. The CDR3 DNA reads TGTGCCAGCAGCCCCGGACAGGGGAGGGATACGCAGTATTTT.

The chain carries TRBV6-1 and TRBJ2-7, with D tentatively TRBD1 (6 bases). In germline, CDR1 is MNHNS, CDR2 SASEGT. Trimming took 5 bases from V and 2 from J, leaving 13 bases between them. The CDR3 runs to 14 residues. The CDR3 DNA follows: TGTGCCAGCAGTTCACAAAGGACAGCCTACGAGCAGTACTTC. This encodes CASSSQRTAYEQYF.

In nucleotides, the CDR3 is TGTGCCAGCAGTGAATGGCGCCCCGATTCACCCCTCCACTTT. This translates into CASSEWRPDSPLHF. This chain joins TRBV25-1 and TRBJ1-6; D is undetermined. The germline gives CDR1 MGHDK, CDR2 SYGVNS. This CDR3 has 14 amino acids. Trimming removed 1 base from V and 8 bases from J, with 9 bases in between.

The CDR3 loop reads CAISGLGATFYEQYF. In nucleotides, the CDR3 is TGTGCCATCAGTGGGTTGGGGGCAACGTTCTACGAGCAGTACTTC. The rearrangement links TRBV10-3 to TRBJ2-7; D might be TRBD1 (6 bases). The CDR3 sequence is 15 residues long. V lost 4 bases and J 3 bases, leaving 16 bases between the germline ends. The V gene's germline CDR1 is ENHRY and CDR2 SYGVKD.